Presented here are 16 T cell receptor beta chains from one specimen sequenced in a study of Ad26.COV2.S vaccination and SARS-CoV-2 variants. Profiling relied on immunoSEQ multiplex PCR, and the TCRdb table lists in-frame clones only, not all of them. The sample lists 430,000 or so clones, 80% to 90% seen once, with over 2% in the top ten. Documented treatment: about 20 received Ad26.COV2.S at low or high dose, single or two shots; about 5 received placebo; per-sample allocation not given. Repertoires come from day 63 after the first vaccine or placebo injection. The starting material was peripheral blood, obtained in a trial of Ad26.COV2.S vaccine versus placebo. The receptors originated from a person between 18 and 59 years old who received the Ad26.COV2.S COVID-19 vaccine or a placebo.

V is TRBV10-3 and J is TRBJ1-2, with a tentative D call TRBD1 (5 bases). CDR1 is ENHRY, CDR2 SYGVKD, per germline. The V end was cut by 5 bases, the J end by 9 bases, with 13 bases between. This CDR3 comprises 12 residues. The CDR3 spells CAISQGLIRYTF. DNA for the CDR3: TGTGCCATCAGTCAGGGACTAATTCGCTACACCTTC.

V is TRBV12-5 and J is TRBJ1-1, with TRBD1 matching 8 bases. This CDR3 region has 14 residues. CDR1 is LGHNT, CDR2 FRNRAP, per germline. Trimming took 6 bases from V and 7 from J; bases not matched to a gene: 10. CDR3: CASGPIGGTGEAFF. In nucleotides, the CDR3 is TGTGCTAGTGGCCCCATCGGAGGGACAGGTGAAGCTTTCTTT.

The gene calls are TRBV7-8 and TRBJ2-2; D unresolved. V gave up 6 bases and J gave up 6 bases, with 14 bases separating them. CDR3 length: 14 amino acids. CDR1 SGHVS and CDR2 FQNEAQ come from the germline V gene. DNA for the CDR3: TGTGCCAGCAGGCCTCTCCTCGGAGCCGGGGAGCTGTTTTTT. It encodes CASRPLLGAGELFF.

The gene calls are TRBV7-2 and TRBJ2-4; 11 bases line up with TRBD1. This CDR3 is 15 amino acids long. Germline values: CDR1 SGHTA, CDR2 FQGNSA. The trim removed 4 bases at V and 8 bases at J, leaving 7 bases unmatched. CDR3 in amino acids: CASSSSWGQGDIQYF. CDR3 nucleotide sequence: TGTGCCAGCAGCTCCAGTTGGGGACAGGGGGACATTCAGTACTTC.

The CDR3 bases are TGCGCCAGCAGCCGCCCGGACGGATCCTCTGGAAACACCATATATTTT. Translated, it gives CASSRPDGSSGNTIYF. The chain combines TRBV4-3 with TRBJ1-3, with D uncertain. The CDR3 covers 16 residues. The germline V and J ends were trimmed by 4 bases and 0 bases, with 13 bases remaining between them. Germline-derived CDR1 and CDR2 are LGHNA and YSLEER.

The CDR3 protein is CASSLGVREKLFF. The CDR3 nucleotides are TGTGCCAGCAGCTTGGGGGTTCGGGAAAAACTGTTTTTT. This chain connects TRBV5-6 to TRBJ1-4, with D hard to call. V was pared by 0 bases and J by 8 bases, with 8 bases between. This CDR3 region has 13 residues. The germline gives CDR1 SGHDT, CDR2 YYEEEE.

This clone has only one observation. The chain uses TRBV13 and TRBJ1-2; D call uncertain. V was clipped by 3 bases and J by 2 bases, with 19 bases between them. This CDR3 spans 17 amino acids. CDR1 is PRHDT, CDR2 FYEKMQ, per germline (reference sequence). The CDR3 loop is CASSFNPRAEGNYGYTF. As DNA, the CDR3 is TGTGCCAGCAGCTTTAATCCCCGGGCAGAAGGGAACTATGGCTACACCTTC. The entire variable domain, with the rest obtained from reference TRBV13 and TRBJ1-2, is as follows: AAGVIQSPRHLIKEKRETATLKCYPIPRHDTVYWYQQGPGQDPQFLISFYEKMQSDKGSIPDRFSAQQFSDYHSELNMSSLELGDSALYFCASSFNPRAEGNYGYTFGSGTRLTVV.

The chain is built from TRBV9 and TRBJ2-7; D may be TRBD2 (7 bases). Trimming cost V 2 bases and J 0 bases, with 21 bases left between them. Germline lookup yields CDR1 SGDLS and CDR2 YYNGEE. The CDR3 extends over 18 amino acids. CDR3 sequence reads: CASSVGAKGGDLSYEQYF. The CDR3 DNA sequence: TGTGCCAGCAGCGTCGGTGCGAAAGGGGGGGATCTCTCCTACGAGCAGTACTTC.

V is TRBV5-1 and J is TRBJ1-5; TRBD1 is a possible D gene (6 bases). Between the trimmed V and J ends, which lost 4 bases and 8 bases, there was a span of 16 bases. The CDR3 sequence is 14 residues long. CDR1 is SGHRS, CDR2 YFSETQ, per germline. CDR3 sequence reads: CASSLQGNGEPQHF. Written as DNA, the CDR3 is TGCGCCAGCAGCCTACAGGGTAATGGTGAGCCCCAGCATTTT.

The CDR3 bases are TGTGCCACCGCCGGGACTAGCGGCGTAAAAAACACCGGGGAGCTGTTTTTT. Translated, it gives CATAGTSGVKNTGELFF. The chain couples TRBV24-1 to TRBJ2-2, with 11 bases lining up with TRBD2. Germline values: CDR1 KGHDR, CDR2 SFDVKD. The CDR3 has 17 amino acids. V was clipped by 9 bases and J by 2 bases; unmatched bases: 10.

V gene TRBV30 combines with J gene TRBJ2-7; a possible D gene is TRBD1 (6 bases). In germline, CDR1 is GTSNPN, CDR2 SVGIG (reference sequence). Trimming shortened V by 2 bases and J by 0 bases, and 11 bases separated the two germline ends. The CDR3 is 14 residues long. The chain's CDR3 is CAWSRGGSSYEQYV. CDR3 coding DNA: TGTGCCTGGAGTCGAGGGGGAAGCTCCTACGAGCAGTACGTC.

The CDR3 sequence: CACARPGTANQPQHF. In nucleotides, the CDR3 is TGTGCCTGCGCCCGTCCCGGGACGGCTAATCAGCCCCAGCATTTT. V is TRBV30 and J is TRBJ1-5; TRBD1 might be the D (5 bases). CDR1 and CDR2 from the germline V gene are GTSNPN and SVGIG (reference sequence). V lost 6 bases, J lost 4 bases, and 19 bases lay in between. The CDR3 has 15 amino acids.

V and J are TRBV15 and TRBJ2-7; the D gene is possibly TRBD2 (5 bases). Per the germline V gene, CDR1 is LNHNV and CDR2 is YYDKDF (reference sequence). Trimming left V 0 bases short and J 3 bases short, with 24 bases between. The CDR3 has 19 residues. In DNA form, the CDR3 reads TGTGCCACCAGCAGAGATCGTGACCGCGGGCCCGCGAGCCTCTACGAGCAGTACGTC. It specifies CATSRDRDRGPASLYEQYV.

This chain uses TRBV3-1 (or the pseudogene TRBV3-2) with TRBJ1-1; 8 bases match TRBD1. With V trimmed by 3 bases and J by 1 base, 10 bases remained unmatched. Germline V gene lookup returns CDR1 LGHDT and CDR2 YNNKEL (reference sequence). CDR3 length: 17 residues. The CDR3 DNA reads TGTGCCAGCAGCCACTGGCAGGGGGCCTCCAGGAACACTGAAGCTTTCTTT. This translates into CASSHWQGASRNTEAFF.

This sequence joins TRBV7-9 and TRBJ1-6; no clear D gene. The length of the CDR3 is 14 residues. Germline CDR1 and CDR2: SEHNR and FQNEAQ (reference sequence). V lost 4 bases and J 10 bases, leaving 14 bases between the germline ends. CDR3 DNA sequence: TGTGCCAGCAGCTCCCGCGGGGTCGGGTCACCCCTCCACTTT. Its translation is CASSSRGVGSPLHF.

The rearrangement uses TRBV5-1 and TRBJ1-4; 9 bases fit TRBD1. V dropped 0 bases and J dropped 10; count of bases not matched to a gene: 4. In germline, CDR1 is SGHRS, CDR2 YFSETQ. The CDR3 has 14 residues. Written as DNA, the CDR3 is TGCGCCAGCAGCTTGGGGACAGGGGAGGGAAAACTGTTTTTT. It translates to CASSLGTGEGKLFF.